The entry that follows covers one T cell receptor (beta chain) sequence. Clones were read by immunoSEQ multiplex PCR, and TCRdb kept only the in-frame ones, dropping some. The sample yields about 460,000 clones, 60% to 80% seen once. From germline, CDR1 is SEHNR and CDR2 FQNEAQ (reference sequence). With 2 bases removed from V and 7 bases from J, the gap between germline ends came to 18 bases. The CDR3 sequence is 15 residues long. These data belong to a study of shared clonotypes between healthy human individuals. The receptor was derived from a middle-aged woman in good health. Some clones in this sample may be carry-over from other donors' samples. J is TRBJ2-7 and V is TRBV7-9; the D call may be TRBD1 or TRBD2 (6 bases each). The sequencing sample was made of PBMCs. In DNA, the CDR3 is TGTGCCAGCAGCTTATTTCCGGGGGCAATGGGGGAGCAGTACTTC. Encoded protein: CASSLFPGAMGEQYF.